A single sample gave rise to the 20 T cell receptor beta chains below, sequenced in a study of cytomegalovirus exposure and HLA in healthy donors (dated by TCRdb to the late 2010s). Library creation used the immunoSEQ multiplex PCR assay. A mixture of 60 forward primers for TCR Vbeta segments and 13 reverse primers for TCR Jbeta segments was used in the multiplex PCR. What TCRdb holds here is the immuneACCESS table cut down to in-frame rearrangements. Part of the clones is not present; checked against another copy, under half of the missing clones reflect an unresolved V gene, and the others are unexplained. The sample table contains around 150,000 clones; only one count was recorded for roughly 80% of them. Approximately 15% of the sample is taken by the ten largest. Sequenced sample: PBMCs. The receptors stem from a middle-aged woman in good health and CMV-seronegative.

This clone was counted a single time. The chain carries TRBV11-1 and TRBJ2-5; TRBD1 aligns across 11 bases. The DNA end lines up better with TRBJ2-7; the J call may be wrong. CDR1 SGHAT and CDR2 FQDESV come from the germline V gene (reference sequence). This CDR3 has 15 amino acids. The CDR3 spells CASSRGQGARNEQYF. CDR3 in DNA: TGTGCCAGCAGCCGCGGACAGGGGGCGCGCAACGAGCAGTACTTC.

The J gene is TRBJ2-3, the V gene TRBV7-3; 10 bases line up with TRBD2. This CDR3 has 16 residues. The J segment lost 2 bases and the V segment lost 8 bases, leaving 10 bases of the junction unmatched. The germline gives CDR1 SGHTA, CDR2 FQGTGA. This CDR3 reads CASSEGSGGFTDTQYF. As DNA, the CDR3 is TGTGCCAGCTCCGAAGGTAGCGGGGGGTTCACAGATACGCAGTATTTT.

In its sample, this clone was seen a few times. The chain has TRBV9 and TRBJ1-2; D possibly corresponds to TRBD1 (5 bases). V was shortened by 9 bases and J by 5 bases, with 14 bases between the two germline ends. CDR1 and CDR2 (germline): SGDLS, YYNGEE. The CDR3 is made up of 12 amino acids. CDR3 sequence reads: CAIAGGDYGYTF. In DNA form, the CDR3 reads TGTGCCATCGCGGGGGGGGATTATGGCTACACCTTC.

J is TRBJ1-4 and V is TRBV7-2, with D maybe TRBD1 (6 bases). V was pared by 4 bases and J by 5 bases, with 14 bases between. CDR1 is SGHTA and CDR2 is FQGNSA in the germline V gene. The CDR3 consists of 15 residues. The CDR3 nucleotides are TGTGCCAGCAGCTCAGCAGGGGTGTCGAATGAAAAACTGTTTTTT. Its protein product is CASSSAGVSNEKLFF. Looking up the rest from reference TRBV7-2 and TRBJ1-4 gives the full variable domain: GAGVSQSPSNKVTEKGKDVELRCDPISGHTALYWYRQSLGQGLEFLIYFQGNSAPDKSGLPSDRFSAERTGGSVSTLTIQRTQQEDSAVYLCASSSAGVSNEKLFFGSGTQLSVL.

The chain employs TRBV15 and TRBJ2-3; D not certain. The CDR3 consists of 14 residues. Germline CDR1 LNHNV, CDR2 YYDKDF (reference sequence). The germline V and J ends were trimmed by 8 bases and 3 bases, with 15 bases remaining between them. CDR3 region: CATGWRTRTDTQYF. In DNA, the CDR3 is TGTGCCACCGGATGGAGAACGAGGACAGATACGCAGTATTTT.

The chain uses TRBV25-1 and TRBJ1-1; D unclear. Per germline, CDR1 MGHDK and CDR2 SYGVNS. Trimming removed 3 bases from V and 3 bases from J, with 17 bases in between. The CDR3 runs 16 residues. CDR3 bases: TGTGCCAGCAGTGATCAAACCTCCGGGAGATACACTGAAGCTTTCTTT. It translates to CASSDQTSGRYTEAFF.

The chain has TRBV18 and TRBJ1-1; D remains ambiguous. The ends were cut back, 3 bases at V and 0 bases at J, with 14 bases in the middle. CDR1 and CDR2 (germline): KGHSH, LQKENI. The CDR3 loop spans 16 amino acids. Written as DNA, the CDR3 is TGTGCCAGCTCACCGTCGTTAACGGTGGTGAACACTGAAGCTTTCTTT. Translated, it gives CASSPSLTVVNTEAFF.

The gene calls are TRBV29-1 and TRBJ1-5; D gene unclear. This CDR3 is 13 amino acids long. Trimming stripped 4 bases from V and 7 bases from J, with 14 bases between. CDR1 SQVTM and CDR2 ANQGSEA come from the germline V gene. CDR3 amino acids: CSVGGLSGQPQHF. CDR3 sequence (DNA): TGCAGCGTTGGGGGTCTGAGCGGGCAGCCCCAGCATTTT.

The rearrangement links TRBV7-2 to TRBJ2-1; 8 bases agree with TRBD1. J lost 3 bases, V lost 1 base, and 11 bases had no gene match. Germline V gene data show CDR1 as SGHTA and CDR2 as FQGNSA. CDR3 size: 18 residues. In DNA, the CDR3 is TGTGCCAGCAGCTTAGAAATACGGACAGGGAGGTTCTACAATGAGCAGTTCTTC. It is translated as CASSLEIRTGRFYNEQFF. Complete variable domain (other parts from reference TRBV7-2 and TRBJ2-1): GAGVSQSPSNKVTEKGKDVELRCDPISGHTALYWYRQSLGQGLEFLIYFQGNSAPDKSGLPSDRFSAERTGGSVSTLTIQRTQQEDSAVYLCASSLEIRTGRFYNEQFFGPGTRLTVL.

V usage is TRBV28 and J usage is TRBJ2-1; a weak D match, TRBD1 (5 bases). V was cut by 2 bases and J by 8 bases, with 13 bases left in between. The CDR3 loop spans 14 amino acids. Germline V gene lookup returns CDR1 MDHEN and CDR2 SYDVKM. Here the CDR3 reads CASSLDSDFDEQFF. The CDR3 DNA follows: TGTGCCAGCAGTTTAGACAGTGATTTCGATGAGCAGTTCTTC. Combining the CDR3 with reference TRBV28 and TRBJ2-1 gives the whole variable domain DVKVTQSSRYLVKRTGEKVFLECVQDMDHENMFWYRQDPGLGLRLIYFSYDVKMKEKGDIPEGYSVSREKKERFSLILESASTNQTSMYLCASSLDSDFDEQFFGPGTRLTVL.

The rearrangement joins TRBV7-9 to TRBJ2-5; D is possibly TRBD2 (6 bases). Trimming cost V 1 base and J 4 bases, with 13 bases left between them. In germline, CDR1 is SEHNR, CDR2 FQNEAQ (reference sequence). The CDR3 contains 15 residues. The CDR3 nucleotides are TGTGCCAGCAGCTTAGTCCCAAGGAGGGGAGAGACCCAGTACTTC. Protein product: CASSLVPRRGETQYF.

This CDR3 reads CASSMDRGSNQPQHF. CDR3 bases: TGTGCCAGTAGTATGGACAGGGGGAGCAATCAGCCCCAGCATTTT. This sequence joins TRBV19 and TRBJ1-5, with 10 bases lining up with TRBD1. The CDR3 consists of 15 residues. CDR1 LNHDA and CDR2 SQIVND come from the germline V gene (reference sequence). V was clipped by 3 bases and J by 1 base; unmatched bases: 0.

The V and J genes are TRBV4-3 and TRBJ1-1; D is possibly TRBD1 (6 bases). Between the trimmed V and J ends, which lost 4 bases and 1 base, there was a span of 10 bases. Germline V gives CDR1 LGHNA, CDR2 YSLEER. This CDR3 spans 14 amino acids. In nucleotides, the CDR3 is TGCGCCAGCAGCCTGGGGGGGCCGAACACTGAAGCTTTCTTT. Amino acids: CASSLGGPNTEAFF.

This sequence joins TRBV19 and TRBJ1-5; D is ambiguous. The germline V and J ends were trimmed by 1 base and 0 bases, with 10 bases remaining between them. The CDR3 runs 16 residues. From germline, CDR1 is LNHDA and CDR2 SQIVND (reference sequence). Here the CDR3 reads CASSIGGAYSNQPQHF. CDR3 DNA: TGTGCCAGTAGTATAGGAGGCGCGTATAGCAATCAGCCCCAGCATTTT. Full variable domain (rest looked up from reference TRBV19 and TRBJ1-5): DGGITQSPKYLFRKEGQNVTLSCEQNLNHDAMYWYRQDPGQGLRLIYYSQIVNDFQKGDIAEGYSVSREKKESFPLTVTSAQKNPTAFYLCASSIGGAYSNQPQHFGDGTRLSIL.

Notes on this clone: This sample also contains other DNA sequences that code for the same CDR3. J is TRBJ2-1 and V is TRBV7-3; TRBD2 agrees at 8 bases. CDR3 length: 14 residues. Germline CDR1 and CDR2: SGHTA and FQGTGA. Germline trimming cut 5 bases from V and 3 bases from J; bases unmatched to any gene: 3. CDR3 DNA: TGTGCCAGCAGCCCCGGGACTAGCTACAATGAGCAGTTCTTC. As protein: CASSPGTSYNEQFF.

This clone was detected only once. This rearrangement joins TRBV15 to TRBJ2-5; D may be TRBD2 (5 bases). The CDR3 spans 12 residues. CDR1 and CDR2 (germline): LNHNV, YYDKDF (reference sequence). V was trimmed by 1 base and J by 11 bases, leaving 11 bases between them. CDR3 sequence: CATSRGFWEQYF. CDR3 bases: TGTGCCACCAGCAGAGGTTTCTGGGAGCAGTACTTC.

V is TRBV14 and J is TRBJ2-1; D may be TRBD1 (6 bases). Germline CDR1 is SGHDN and CDR2 is FVKESK. The CDR3 totals 16 residues. V was cut by 2 bases and J by 5 bases, with 16 bases left in between. CDR3 residues: CASSQSRPGVHNEQFF. The CDR3 nucleotides are TGTGCCAGCAGCCAATCGCGCCCAGGGGTCCACAATGAGCAGTTCTTC.

This clone has only one observation. The V call is TRBV7-9, the J call TRBJ2-1; 7 bases line up with TRBD2. There are 16 residues in the CDR3. Germline-derived CDR1 and CDR2 are SEHNR and FQNEAQ (reference sequence). V shed 1 base, J shed 3 bases, and the junction held 6 bases outside the gene matches. The CDR3 protein is CASSLVAGALYNEQFF. The CDR3 DNA is TGTGCCAGCAGCTTAGTGGCGGGAGCCCTCTACAATGAGCAGTTCTTC.

This chain connects TRBV6-5 to TRBJ1-3; 7 bases are a match to TRBD1. The CDR3 sequence is 13 residues long. The germline V gene encodes CDR1 MNHEY and CDR2 SVGAGI. V shed 8 bases, J shed 2 bases, and the junction held 3 bases outside the gene matches. In DNA, the CDR3 is TGTGCCAGCTCCGGGACAGCTGGAAACACCATATATTTT. This gives the protein CASSGTAGNTIYF.

This sequence joins TRBV28 and TRBJ2-1; 7 bases fit TRBD2. The CDR3 covers 16 residues. Trimming took 6 bases from V and 6 from J; bases not matched to a gene: 14. Germline CDR1 MDHEN, CDR2 SYDVKM. Here the CDR3 reads CASRTDKRAGINEQFF. In DNA form, the CDR3 reads TGTGCCAGCAGGACCGACAAGAGAGCGGGAATCAATGAGCAGTTCTTC.